The 3 T cell receptor beta chains reported below all come from one sample, sequenced in a study of T cells after yellow fever vaccination. TCRdb re-called the 5' RACE reads through MiXCR, storing one row per CDR3 protein. The sample holds roughly 180,000 distinct CDR3 sequences, 5.5% to 8% seen once. Material: CD4+ T cells sorted from PBMCs, obtained on the day of the first yellow fever vaccination. Receptor source: a man aged 18 to 29 who received the YFV17D yellow fever vaccine.

The chain joins TRBV12-3 or TRBV12-4 to TRBJ1-2, with 7 bases identical to TRBD1. This CDR3 region has 13 residues. Trimming removed 5 bases from V and 4 bases from J; junction bases left unmatched: 4. CDR3 sequence: CASSGGTVYGYTF. The CDR3 coding sequence is TGTGCCAGCAGTGGTGGGACAGTCTATGGCTACACCTTC.

For the CDR3, the DNA is TGTGCCAGCAAAGGGACCTCTGGAAACACCATATATTTT. Translating gives CASKGTSGNTIYF. The rearrangement uses TRBV25-1 and TRBJ1-3, with D perhaps matching TRBD1 (5 bases). This CDR3 region has 13 residues. V gave up 7 bases and J gave up 0 bases, with 7 bases separating them. Germline CDR1 and CDR2: MGHDK and SYGVNS.

This clonotype appeared a few times. The CDR3 nucleotides read TGCGCCAGCAGGCATATAGGGTCGGGTCGCTCCTACAATGAGCAGTTCTTC. It translates to CASRHIGSGRSYNEQFF. The chain combines TRBV4-1 with TRBJ2-1, with no clear D. Germline CDR1 reads MGHRA; CDR2 reads YSYEKL. The CDR3 runs to 17 residues. Between the trimmed V and J ends, which lost 6 bases and 0 bases, there was a span of 18 bases.